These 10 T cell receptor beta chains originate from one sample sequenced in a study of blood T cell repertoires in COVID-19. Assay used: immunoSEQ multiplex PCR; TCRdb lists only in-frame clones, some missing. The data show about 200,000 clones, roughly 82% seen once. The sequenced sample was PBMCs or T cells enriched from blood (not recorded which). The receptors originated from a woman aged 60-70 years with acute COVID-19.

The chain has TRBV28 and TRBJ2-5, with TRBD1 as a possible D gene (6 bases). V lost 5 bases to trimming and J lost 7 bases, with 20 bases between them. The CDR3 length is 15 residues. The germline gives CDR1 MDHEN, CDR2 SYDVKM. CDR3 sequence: CASSEEGKGVGTQYF. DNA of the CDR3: TGTGCCAGCAGTGAAGAGGGAAAGGGGGTTGGGACCCAGTACTTC.

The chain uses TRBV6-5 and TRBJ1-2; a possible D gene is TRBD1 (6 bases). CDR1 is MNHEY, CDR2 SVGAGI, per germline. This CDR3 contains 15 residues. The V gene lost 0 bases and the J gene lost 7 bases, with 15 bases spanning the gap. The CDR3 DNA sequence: TGTGCCAGCAGTTACTCCGGGACACCTGAGGGTGGCTACACCTTC. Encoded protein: CASSYSGTPEGGYTF.

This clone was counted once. CDR3 amino acids: CASSFTGRDTEAFF. The CDR3 nucleotides are TGTGCCAGCAGCTTCACAGGGAGGGACACTGAAGCTTTCTTT. This rearrangement joins TRBV5-4 to TRBJ1-1; the D gene is possibly TRBD1 (6 bases). The CDR3 has 14 residues. CDR1 and CDR2 from the germline V gene are SGHNT and YYREEE (reference sequence). The V gene lost 2 bases and the J gene lost 3 bases, with 11 bases spanning the gap.

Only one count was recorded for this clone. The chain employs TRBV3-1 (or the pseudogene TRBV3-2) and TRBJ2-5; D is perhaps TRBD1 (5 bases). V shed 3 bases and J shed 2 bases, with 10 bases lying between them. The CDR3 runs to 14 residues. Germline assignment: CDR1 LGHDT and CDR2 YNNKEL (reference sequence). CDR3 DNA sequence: TGTGCCAGCAGCCAGGCAGGGCAACAAGAGACCCAGTACTTC. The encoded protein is CASSQAGQQETQYF.

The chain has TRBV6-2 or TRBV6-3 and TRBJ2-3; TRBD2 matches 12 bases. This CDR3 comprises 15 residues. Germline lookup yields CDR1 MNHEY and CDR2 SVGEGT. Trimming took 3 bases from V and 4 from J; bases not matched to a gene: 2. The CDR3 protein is CASSYASGGADTQYF. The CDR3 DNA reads TGTGCCAGCAGTTATGCTAGCGGGGGGGCAGATACGCAGTATTTT.

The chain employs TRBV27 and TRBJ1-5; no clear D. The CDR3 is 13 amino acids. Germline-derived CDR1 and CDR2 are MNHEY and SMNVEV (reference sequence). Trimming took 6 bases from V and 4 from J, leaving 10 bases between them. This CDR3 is CASRTSRNQPQHF. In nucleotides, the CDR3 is TGTGCCAGCAGAACGAGTCGGAATCAGCCCCAGCATTTT.

The CDR3 loop is CASSTDGDNEQFF. DNA for the CDR3: TGCGCCAGCAGCACCGACGGGGACAATGAGCAGTTCTTC. The V call is TRBV5-1, the J call TRBJ2-1, with D possibly matching TRBD2 (5 bases). Germline CDR1 SGHRS, CDR2 YFSETQ. CDR3 length: 13 amino acids. V shed 4 bases and J shed 5 bases, with 10 bases lying between them.

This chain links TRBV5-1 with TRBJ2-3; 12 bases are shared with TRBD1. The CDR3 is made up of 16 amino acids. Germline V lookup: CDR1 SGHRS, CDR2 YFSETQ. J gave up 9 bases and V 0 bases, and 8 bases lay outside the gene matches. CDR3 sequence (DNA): TGCGCCAGCAGCTTGGCCGGGACAGGGGGCCAGGACACGCAGTATTTT. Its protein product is CASSLAGTGGQDTQYF. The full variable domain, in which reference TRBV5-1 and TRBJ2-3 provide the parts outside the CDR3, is KAGVTQTPRYLIKTRGQQVTLSCSPISGHRSVSWYQQTPGQGLQFLFEYFSETQRNKGNFPGRFSGRQFSNSRSEMNVSTLELGDSALYLCASSLAGTGGQDTQYFGPGTRLTVL.

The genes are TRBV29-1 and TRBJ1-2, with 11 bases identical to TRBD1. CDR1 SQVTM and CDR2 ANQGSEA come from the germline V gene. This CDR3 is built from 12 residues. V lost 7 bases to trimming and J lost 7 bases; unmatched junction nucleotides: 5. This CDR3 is CSDDGTGGGYTF. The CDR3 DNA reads TGCAGCGACGACGGGACAGGGGGTGGCTACACCTTC. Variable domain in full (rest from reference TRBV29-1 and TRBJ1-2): SAVISQKPSRDICQRGTSLTIQCQVDSQVTMMFWYRQQPGQSLTLIATANQGSEATYESGFVIDKFPISRPNLTFSTLTVSNMSPEDSSIYLCSDDGTGGGYTFGSGTRLTVV.

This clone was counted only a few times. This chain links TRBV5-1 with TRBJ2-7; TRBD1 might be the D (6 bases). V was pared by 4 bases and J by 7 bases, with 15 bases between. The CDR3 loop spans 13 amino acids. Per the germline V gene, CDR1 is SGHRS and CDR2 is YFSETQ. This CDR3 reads CASSPETGLEQYF. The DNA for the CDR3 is TGCGCCAGCAGCCCGGAAACAGGGTTAGAGCAGTACTTC.